One sample yielded the 25 T cell receptor beta chains listed below, sequenced in a study of beta chain features in type 1 diabetes (dated by TCRdb to about 2018). No antigen is known for these receptors. Overall results and qualifications from the work: A moderate but significant shortening of TCRB CDR3 length was observed in type 1 diabetes patients in all four CD4+ subsets.

Libraries were constructed by the immunoSEQ multiplex PCR assay. All of the isolated RNA was reverse transcribed with the High Capacity cDNA Reverse Transcription Kit, so expressed TCRB transcripts were sequenced. This is the immuneACCESS table as TCRdb keeps it, with only in-frame sequences that have V and J called. A part of the clones is gone; compared with another copy, unresolved V genes explain less than half, and the rest is unexplained. A total of a few hundred thousand clones appear in this sample, roughly 13% of them only once. Approximately 0.018% of the sample comes from the top ten. The material sequenced was naive CD4+ T cells from blood. The cell subset or site label, read with the paper, signifies: true naive CD4+ T cells. The receptor source for this set is a man aged 25 to 45 with type 1 diabetes.

The sample holds a few counts of this clone. The rearrangement uses TRBV7-9 and TRBJ2-2; D gene unclear. V was trimmed by 5 bases and J by 5 bases, leaving 6 bases between them. The CDR3 has 12 residues. Germline CDR1 SEHNR, CDR2 FQNEAQ (reference sequence). CDR3 residues: CASSLSTGELFF. In DNA, the CDR3 is TGTGCCAGCAGCCTCTCTACCGGGGAGCTGTTTTTT.

The V and J genes are TRBV5-4 and TRBJ2-5; D is perhaps TRBD1 (6 bases). Trimming stripped 0 bases from V and 5 bases from J, with 8 bases between. CDR3 size: 13 residues. The germline V gene encodes CDR1 SGHNT and CDR2 YYREEE (reference sequence). CDR3 in DNA: TGTGCCAGCAGCTTGGTAACAGGGGAGACCCAGTACTTC. It is translated as CASSLVTGETQYF.

This clone was seen only a few times. The gene calls are TRBV18 and TRBJ2-3, with 11 bases that match TRBD1. CDR1 and CDR2 from the germline V gene are KGHSH and LQKENI. This CDR3 has 15 residues. Unmatched junction bases numbered 6, after V lost 6 bases and J lost 4 bases. CDR3 region: CASSPDRGLADTQYF. The CDR3, as DNA: TGTGCCAGCTCCCCGGACAGGGGGCTCGCAGATACGCAGTATTTT.

In its sample, this clone was seen a few times. This CDR3 is CASSPGTGLREQYF. The CDR3 nucleotides read TGTGCCAGCAGCCCTGGGACAGGTTTGCGGGAGCAGTACTTC. The V and J genes are TRBV7-2 and TRBJ2-7, with 8 bases aligning to TRBD1. The CDR3 sequence is 14 residues long. J gave up 7 bases and V 5 bases, and 10 bases lay outside the gene matches. Germline lookup yields CDR1 SGHTA and CDR2 FQGNSA.

The genes are TRBV19 and TRBJ2-2; D is unresolved. Deletions cut 5 bases from V and 4 bases from J, with 8 bases between. The CDR3 has 13 residues. The germline CDR1 and CDR2 sequences are LNHDA and SQIVND (reference sequence). CDR3 bases: TGTGCCAGTAGTGTTCACACCACCGGGGAGCTGTTTTTT. It is translated as CASSVHTTGELFF.

Of note for this clone: Other DNA sequences from this sample encode an identical CDR3 as well. The chain couples TRBV5-1 to TRBJ1-5, with 8 bases that match TRBD1. CDR3 length: 14 residues. V trimming: 0 bases; J trimming: 4 bases; junction bases outside the gene matches: 0. The germline CDR1 and CDR2 sequences are SGHRS and YFSETQ. The CDR3 sequence: CASSLGTGNQPQHF. In DNA form, the CDR3 reads TGCGCCAGCAGCTTGGGGACAGGGAATCAGCCCCAGCATTTT.

The chain couples TRBV5-1 to TRBJ2-1, with TRBD1 identical over 11 bases. This CDR3 is built from 16 residues. CDR1 is SGHRS, CDR2 YFSETQ, per germline. V lost 3 bases and J lost 10; bases outside the gene matches: 12. The CDR3 bases are TGCGCCAGCAGCTCGAGAGGACAGGGGGCCTTCGGGGAGCAGTTCTTC. It encodes CASSSRGQGAFGEQFF.

In its sample, this clone was seen a few times. The chain is built from TRBV14 and TRBJ2-2, with D perhaps TRBD1 (6 bases). Per the germline V gene, CDR1 is SGHDN and CDR2 is FVKESK. This CDR3 contains 13 residues. V was shortened by 4 bases and J by 6 bases, with 9 bases between the two germline ends. The CDR3 spells CASSPQGSGELFF. The CDR3 coding sequence is TGTGCCAGCAGCCCACAGGGTTCCGGGGAGCTGTTTTTT.

This clone was observed a few times. V usage is TRBV15 and J usage is TRBJ1-5, with D possibly TRBD1 on 6 matching bases. Germline lookup yields CDR1 LNHNV and CDR2 YYDKDF (reference sequence). The CDR3 contains 15 residues. Trimming removed 1 base from V and 7 bases from J, with 14 bases in between. CDR3 region: CATSRGGGLEQPQHF. For the CDR3, the DNA is TGTGCCACCAGCAGAGGAGGGGGTCTGGAACAGCCCCAGCATTTT.

This clone showed up just a few times. The V call is TRBV2, the J call TRBJ1-5; the match to TRBD1 covers 7 bases. Losses at the gene ends were 5 bases for V and 7 bases for J; bases not matched to a gene: 8. There are 14 residues in the CDR3. CDR1 and CDR2 from the germline V gene are SNHLY and FYNNEI. CDR3: CASSRTGRGQPQHF. Written as DNA, the CDR3 is TGTGCCAGCAGTCGGACAGGTAGAGGGCAGCCCCAGCATTTT. The whole variable domain, filled in from reference TRBV2 and TRBJ1-5, reads EPEVTQTPSHQVTQMGQEVILRCVPISNHLYFYWYRQILGQKVEFLVSFYNNEISEKSEIFDDQFSVERPDGSNFTLKIRSTKLEDSAMYFCASSRTGRGQPQHFGDGTRLSIL.

This clone has more than one count but fewer than ten. This chain uses TRBV5-1 with TRBJ1-6, with 7 bases that match TRBD1. J gave up 7 bases and V 3 bases, and 4 bases lay outside the gene matches. CDR1 is SGHRS, CDR2 YFSETQ, per germline. CDR3 length equals 14 residues. The DNA of the CDR3 is TGCGCCAGCAGCTCACAGGGGAGAAATTCACCCCTCCACTTT. Translation: CASSSQGRNSPLHF.

The V call is TRBV11-2, the J call TRBJ1-1, with D perhaps TRBD1 (6 bases). The V gene's germline CDR1 is SGHAT and CDR2 FQNNGV. V gave up 4 bases and J gave up 4 bases, with 10 bases separating them. The CDR3 contains 13 residues. CDR3 residues: CASSSQGSTEAFF. The CDR3 DNA reads as TGTGCCAGCAGCTCCCAGGGGAGCACTGAAGCTTTCTTT.

This clone was observed a handful of times. The CDR3 is CASSEVTYSGNTIYF. For the CDR3, the DNA is TGTGCCAGCAGTGAAGTGACTTACTCTGGAAACACCATATATTTT. The rearrangement uses TRBV6-1 and TRBJ1-3; D unclear. Germline values: CDR1 MNHNS, CDR2 SASEGT. The CDR3 has 15 residues. V shed 1 base and J shed 0 bases, with 7 bases lying between them.

Points on this clone: Sequence at one end of the junction differs from germline and may be a read error. This chain joins TRBV4-1 and TRBJ1-1; 7 bases align to TRBD1. The CDR3 has 12 residues. The germline CDR1 and CDR2 sequences are MGHRA and YSYEKL. The CDR3 region is CASSHPRDRVYF. For the CDR3, the DNA is TGCGCCAGCAGCCACCCTCGAGACAGGGTTTACTTT.

The table lists this clone with a few counts. The genes are TRBV2 and TRBJ1-1, with a weak D call TRBD1 (5 bases). CDR3 length: 14 residues. Deletions cut 7 bases from V and 1 base from J, with 13 bases between. CDR1 is SNHLY and CDR2 is FYNNEI in the germline V gene. The CDR3 sequence: CASKPGRGNTEAFF. As DNA, the CDR3 is TGTGCCAGCAAACCAGGGAGGGGGAACACTGAAGCTTTCTTT.

The V call is TRBV29-1, the J call TRBJ2-2; weak D call: TRBD2 (5 bases). Germline CDR1 and CDR2: SQVTM and ANQGSEA. V was trimmed by 5 bases and J by 5 bases, leaving 15 bases between them. The CDR3 sequence is 14 residues long. The chain's CDR3 is CSVRSGDPTGELFF. The CDR3 nucleotides read TGCAGCGTTAGAAGCGGAGATCCGACCGGGGAGCTGTTTTTT.

This clone has just a few counts. The genes are TRBV30 and TRBJ2-5; tentative D call: TRBD1 (5 bases). The ends were cut back, 1 base at V and 0 bases at J, with 9 bases in the middle. CDR1 and CDR2 from the germline V gene are GTSNPN and SVGIG (reference sequence). The CDR3 length is 14 residues. The CDR3 spells CAWSEGQYQETQYF. CDR3 sequence (DNA): TGTGCCTGGAGTGAGGGGCAGTACCAAGAGACCCAGTACTTC.

This clone has just a few counts. This chain uses TRBV6-5 with TRBJ1-1, with a possible D match to TRBD1 (5 bases). V shed 6 bases and J shed 0 bases, with 8 bases lying between them. The CDR3 consists of 13 residues. CDR1 MNHEY and CDR2 SVGAGI come from the germline V gene. DNA of the CDR3: TGTGCCAGCAGCAGGGAGGTGAACACTGAAGCTTTCTTT. It specifies CASSREVNTEAFF.

This chain connects TRBV18 to TRBJ1-1; D is undetermined. This CDR3 has 14 amino acids. V lost 3 bases, J lost 9 bases, and 17 bases lay in between. Germline V gene data show CDR1 as KGHSH and CDR2 as LQKENI. The CDR3 DNA follows: TGTGCCAGCTCACCGGTCCTTCTGGGTGGGCAAGCTTTCTTT. It yields the protein CASSPVLLGGQAFF.

This clone was seen just once. The junction departs from the called germline gene at one end, perhaps through a read error. The CDR3 DNA sequence: TGCGCCAGCAGATTGGGGGACAGGGGAATTTCGGAGCCCCAGCATTTT. This gives the protein CASRLGDRGISEPQHF. The chain recombines TRBV5-1 with TRBJ1-5; TRBD1 agrees at 10 bases. CDR1 is SGHRS and CDR2 is YFSETQ in the germline V gene. The CDR3 is 16 residues long.

This clone occurred a few times. V gene TRBV5-1 combines with J gene TRBJ2-7, with 7 bases that match TRBD2. This CDR3 has 16 residues. CDR1 is SGHRS and CDR2 is YFSETQ in the germline V gene. J lost 0 bases, V lost 4 bases, and 10 bases had no gene match. Here the CDR3 reads CASSPGWGGPSYEQYF. In nucleotides, the CDR3 is TGCGCCAGCAGCCCCGGATGGGGGGGTCCCTCCTACGAGCAGTACTTC.

This clone has more than one count but fewer than ten. The rearrangement joins TRBV30 to TRBJ1-6, with 8 bases fitting TRBD1. Germline CDR1 and CDR2: GTSNPN and SVGIG (reference sequence). The CDR3 length is 15 residues. With 3 bases clipped from V and 5 bases from J, the junction kept 6 bases outside the gene matches. The CDR3 loop reads CAWSLRGLDNSPLHF. The CDR3 DNA follows: TGTGCCTGGAGCCTCAGGGGGCTTGATAATTCACCCCTCCACTTT.

This rearrangement joins TRBV27 to TRBJ2-3; D is unresolved. Germline CDR1 reads MNHEY; CDR2 reads SMNVEV (reference sequence). Trimming left V 6 bases short and J 3 bases short, with 7 bases between. CDR3 length equals 12 residues. CDR3 coding DNA: TGTGCCAGCAGCCGAACTACAGATACGCAGTATTTT. Encoded protein: CASSRTTDTQYF.

The DNA for the CDR3 is TGTGCCTGGGAGGCTGCAGATACGCAGTATTTT. This translates into CAWEAADTQYF. The rearrangement links TRBV30 to TRBJ2-3; D is unclear. The ends were cut back, 5 bases at V and 4 bases at J, with 7 bases in the middle. In germline, CDR1 is GTSNPN, CDR2 SVGIG (reference sequence). The CDR3 runs to 11 residues.

The CDR3 DNA reads TGTGCCAGCAGCTCGCCAGGGGGTCAAGAGACCCAGTACTTC. Translated, it gives CASSSPGGQETQYF. The chain has TRBV11-2 and TRBJ2-5; 7 bases line up with TRBD1. CDR3 length equals 14 residues. The V gene's germline CDR1 is SGHAT and CDR2 FQNNGV. V gave up 4 bases and J gave up 2 bases; unmatched junction bases: 4.